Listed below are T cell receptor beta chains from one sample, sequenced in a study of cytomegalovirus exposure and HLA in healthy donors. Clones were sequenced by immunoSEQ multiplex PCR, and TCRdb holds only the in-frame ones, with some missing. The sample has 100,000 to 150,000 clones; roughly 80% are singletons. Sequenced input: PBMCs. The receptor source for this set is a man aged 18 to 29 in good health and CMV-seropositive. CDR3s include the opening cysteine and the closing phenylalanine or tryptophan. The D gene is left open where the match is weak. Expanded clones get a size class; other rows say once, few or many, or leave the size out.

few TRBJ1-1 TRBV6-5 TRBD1 CASSYSGTGGTEAFF TGTGCCAGCAGTTACTCGGGGACAGGAGGGACTGAAGCTTTCTTT
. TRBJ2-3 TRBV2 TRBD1 CASSEDRGSADTQYF TGTGCCAGCAGTGAAGACAGGGGGAGCGCAGATACGCAGTATTTT
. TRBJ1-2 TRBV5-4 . CASSFSGQGYGYTF TGTGCCAGCAGCTTCTCCGGGCAGGGATATGGCTACACCTTC
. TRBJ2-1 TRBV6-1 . CASITNGGEQFF TGTGCCAGCATCACCAACGGGGGTGAGCAGTTCTTC
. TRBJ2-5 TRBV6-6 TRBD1 CASSDGQGETQYF TGTGCCAGCAGTGACGGACAGGGGGAGACCCAGTACTTC
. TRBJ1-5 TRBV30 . CAWSVGQPQHF TGTGCCTGGAGTGTTGGCCAGCCCCAGCATTTT
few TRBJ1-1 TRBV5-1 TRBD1 CASSLETGSMNTEAFF TGCGCCAGCAGCTTGGAGACAGGGTCCATGAACACTGAAGCTTTCTTT
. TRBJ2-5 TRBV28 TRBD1 CASSGQGLQTQYF TGTGCCAGCAGTGGACAGGGGTTACAGACCCAGTACTTC
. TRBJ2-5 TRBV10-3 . CAISESPGVKETQYF TGTGCCATCAGTGAGTCTCCCGGGGTCAAGGAGACCCAGTACTTC
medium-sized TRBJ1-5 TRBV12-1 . CASSLGTGVINQPQHF TGTGCCAGCAGCTTGGGGACAGGGGTTATCAATCAGCCCCAGCATTTT
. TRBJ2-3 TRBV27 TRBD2 CASSSTSGGASDTQYF TGTGCCAGCAGTTCGACTAGCGGGGGGGCATCTGATACGCAGTATTTT
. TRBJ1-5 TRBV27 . CASGRGGSNQPQHF TGTGCCAGCGGTCGCGGGGGTAGCAATCAGCCCCAGCATTTT
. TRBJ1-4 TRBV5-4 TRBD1 CASSSGTGGEKLFF TGTGCCAGCAGCTCCGGGACAGGGGGCGAAAAACTGTTTTTT
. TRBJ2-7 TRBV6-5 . CASRDRTYEQYF TGTGCCAGCAGAGACAGAACTTACGAGCAGTACTTC
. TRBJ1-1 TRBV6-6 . CASSWGEGNKGTEAFF TGTGCCAGCAGTTGGGGGGAAGGGAACAAGGGCACTGAAGCTTTCTTT
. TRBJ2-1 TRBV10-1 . CASSDWRGGNEQFF TGCGCCAGCAGTGATTGGAGGGGGGGCAATGAGCAGTTCTTC
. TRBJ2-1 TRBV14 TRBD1 CASSHSGTGYNEQFF TGTGCCAGCAGCCACTCCGGGACAGGGTACAATGAGCAGTTCTTC
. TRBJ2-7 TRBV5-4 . CASSLQGYRNEQYF TGTGCCAGCAGCTTGCAGGGTTACAGGAACGAGCAGTACTTC
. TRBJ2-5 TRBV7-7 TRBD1 CASSLRDSQETQYF TGTGCCAGCAGCTTACGGGACAGCCAAGAGACCCAGTACTTC
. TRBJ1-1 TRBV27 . CASMEWQNTEAFF TGTGCCAGCATGGAGTGGCAGAACACTGAAGCTTTCTTT
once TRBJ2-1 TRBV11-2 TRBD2 CASSGELAGDYNEQFF TGTGCCAGCAGCGGAGAACTAGCGGGGGACTACAATGAGCAGTTCTTC
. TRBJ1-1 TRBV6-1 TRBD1 CASINRGVSTEAFF TGTGCCAGCATCAACAGGGGAGTGAGCACTGAAGCTTTCTTT
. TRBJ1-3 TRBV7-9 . CASSLGVGNTIYF TGTGCCAGCAGCTTAGGCGTAGGAAACACCATATATTTT
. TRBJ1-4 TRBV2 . CASSRQVHEKLFF TGTGCCAGCTCGAGACAGGTACATGAAAAACTGTTTTTT
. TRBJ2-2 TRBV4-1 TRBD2 CASSLPERGGDFTGELFF TGCGCCAGCAGCCTTCCCGAGCGGGGGGGCGACTTCACCGGGGAGCTGTTTTTT
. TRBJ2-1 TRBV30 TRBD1 CVVTRDRAGNEQFF TGTGTGGTGACCCGGGACAGGGCTGGGAATGAGCAGTTCTTC
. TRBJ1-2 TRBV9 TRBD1 CASSVSSGTGYGYTF TGTGCCAGCAGCGTATCTTCCGGGACAGGGTATGGCTACACCTTC
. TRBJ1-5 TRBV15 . CATSRDRLNQPQHF TGTGCCACCAGCAGAGACAGGCTAAATCAGCCCCAGCATTTT
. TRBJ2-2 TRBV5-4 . CASSLEPNTGELFF TGTGCCAGCAGCTTGGAGCCTAACACCGGGGAGCTGTTTTTT
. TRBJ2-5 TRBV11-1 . CASSSLGGQETQYF TGTGCCAGCAGCTCCCTGGGAGGCCAAGAGACCCAGTACTTC
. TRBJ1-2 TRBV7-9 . CSSTGAVYGYTF TGTTCCAGCACGGGAGCCGTCTATGGCTACACCTTC
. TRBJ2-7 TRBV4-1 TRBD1 CASSQGQGVREQYF TGCGCCAGCAGCCAGGGACAGGGAGTTCGAGAGCAGTACTTC
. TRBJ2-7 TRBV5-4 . CASSLHNTPYEQYF TGTGCCAGCAGCTTACACAACACCCCTTACGAGCAGTACTTC
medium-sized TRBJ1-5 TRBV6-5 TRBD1 CASSYKAGTGGQPQHF TGTGCCAGCAGTTACAAAGCTGGGACAGGGGGTCAGCCCCAGCATTTT
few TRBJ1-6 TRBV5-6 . CASSGGYAGSSYNSPLHF TGTGCCAGCAGCGGAGGTTACGCCGGGAGCTCCTATAATTCACCCCTCCACTTT
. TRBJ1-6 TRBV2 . CASTRTENSPLHF TGTGCCAGCACGAGGACAGAAAATTCACCCCTCCACTTT
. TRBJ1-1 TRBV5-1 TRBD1 CASSQGALNTEAFF TGCGCCAGCAGCCAGGGGGCTTTGAACACTGAAGCTTTCTTT
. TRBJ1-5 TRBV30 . CAWARGPGPQHF TGTGCCTGGGCCAGGGGCCCCGGACCCCAGCATTTT
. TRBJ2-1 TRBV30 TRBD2 CAWSGRGGSDEQFF TGTGCCTGGAGTGGGCGGGGGGGCAGCGATGAGCAGTTCTTC
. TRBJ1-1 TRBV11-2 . CASNNLNTEAFF TGTGCCAGTAACAACCTGAACACTGAAGCTTTCTTT
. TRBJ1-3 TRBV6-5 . CASSYGGAGNTIYF TGTGCCAGCAGTTACGGGGGGGCTGGAAACACCATATATTTT
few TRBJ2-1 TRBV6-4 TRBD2 CASSDGTSGGEQFF TGTGCCAGCAGTGACGGGACTAGCGGGGGGGAGCAGTTCTTC